This T cell receptor (beta chain) was identified in a study of shared clonotypes between healthy human individuals (TCRdb year 2020). Describing the broader study: The cohort included a few men and a couple of women between 18 and 49 years of age. For each donor, three plates each were used for CD4 naive and CD4 memory, two plates were used for CD8 naive, and one plate was used for CD8 memory. To increase sequencing depth and limit assay-specific biases, TCR repertoire library preparation and sequencing were carried out by different laboratories using diverse techniques. Blood TCR repertoires of roughly 5 healthy adults were deeply sequenced to estimate repertoire size and the extent of clonotype sharing between individuals. Each donor's leukapheresis produced roughly between roughly 0.85 and 9.5 billion PBMCs.

Study-wide conclusions, independent of this receptor: Higher generation probabilities were observed for clonotypes shared by all four sorted-subset donors than for non-shared clonotypes. Sampling was limited to blood, and TCR repertoires in tissue likely differ from TCR repertoires in blood. Roughly 5% of naive CD4, more than 3% of naive CD8, roughly 2.4% of memory CD4, and 0.4% of memory CD8 clonotypes were shared across a few donors. Pairwise subsampling indicated that sequencing depth was expected to affect the degree of clonotype sharing among donors. Rarefaction of sorted-subset datasets indicated incomplete sequencing despite the large sequencing depth. Because the study included a small number of donors, the genetic and exposure-history diversity represented was limited. Larger estimated clonotype richness was generally found for naive subsets than for memory subsets.

Regarding this clone: Which antigen it targets is not known. The input lacks base qualities; no much larger clone sits a single base away.

TCR CDR3 regions were amplified from genomic DNA by multiplex PCR using the deep immunoSEQ assay. For each cell subset, the extracted genomic DNA was distributed evenly across all wells of several immunoSEQ 96-well plates, and each plate served as one replicate. Each replicate PCR for sorted subsets received about 0.2 ug genomic DNA, equal to about 30,000 T cell genomes. Purified libraries were measured with a Qubit 3.0 fluorometer, size-checked on a Bioanalyzer 2100, and measured again with the KAPA Library Quantification kit. Every immunoSEQ 96-well plate was sequenced on a separate single-read 150-cycle Illumina NextSeq 550 flow cell. The source study handled its data this way. Because the immunoSEQ output held only junctional sequences and lacked quality scores, the filtering could not match the filtering applied to full-length reads. Sequences were annotated with PyIR, a Python wrapper for IgBLAST v1.9, and V/J genes and CDR3 were assigned using IMGT germline references. Any read was removed if the V/J assignment was weak (E-value above 1e-6), the CDR3 was missing, or the read contained stop codons, out-of-frame junctions, or ambiguous translated residues. V3J clonotypes were defined by identical inferred V gene, J gene, and CDR3 amino acid sequence. Percentage overlap between repertoires was calculated by dividing the number of shared unique clonotypes by the size of the smaller repertoire. Richness of each repertoire was evaluated using RTK rarefaction, the Chao1 estimator, and Recon v2.1 estimates of unobserved clonotypes. OLGA was used to compute generation probabilities for all TCRbeta clonotypes that the gDNA method yielded from a few donors. Here the immuneACCESS table is served through TCRdb, limited to in-frame sequences with V and J called. Missing clones are a known gap in these copies; in checked studies unresolved V genes cover under half, and the rest lacks a known reason. From that table come the V and J calls and clone size; the DNA was used to work out D and trimming. In this sample the table shows under 850,000 clones, approximately 77% of which occur a single time. The ten biggest clones cover under 2% of the sample.

The donors were healthy, HIV-negative adults who had no recently reported acute infections or vaccinations. Every donor was a Caucasian adult living in Nashville, Tennessee, USA. CD4+ T cells were enriched through magnetic negative selection, after which naive cells were positively selected on CD45RA and the remaining negative fraction served as the memory subset. After blood collection by leukapheresis, PBMCs were isolated using Ficoll-Histopaque density gradient centrifugation and then cryopreserved in the vapor phase of liquid nitrogen. Analytical flow cytometry was used to check the purity and quantity of each magnetically sorted T cell population. Genomic DNA was isolated from each sorted fraction and quantified by UV absorbance on a Nanodrop 2000c. CDR1 is given as LNHDA and CDR2 as SQIVND, both from the germline V gene (reference sequence). Inclusive of the bounding cysteine and phenylalanine, the CDR3 is 16 residues long. Of all the DNA, just the CDR3 is kept, 48 bases in frame from base 1. The germline V end is reduced by 4 bases and the J end by 4 bases; junction bases left unmatched: 9.

In this chain, TRBV19 is recombined with TRBJ2-2; TRBD2 aligns with 7 central bases. The clonotype originates from a woman aged 25-40 years in good health. Material: memory CD4+ T cells sorted from blood. According to the study, the label for this sample's cell subset or site signals: CD45RA-negative fraction. The CDR3 has the sequence CASSTPGEGITGELFF. The DNA is TGTGCCAGTAGTACCCCGGGGGAGGGAATCACCGGGGAGCTGTTTTTT.